This passage covers 31 T cell receptor beta chains from one sample sequenced in a study of T cells after somatic rescue of genetic block. Data came from immunoSEQ multiplex PCR; TCRdb stores just in-frame clones and leaves some out. The sample carries under 150,000 clones, 75% to 95% recorded once. The sample taken for sequencing was peripheral blood mononuclear cells (PBMCs). These receptors all stem from a woman aged 18-35 years.

V is TRBV18 and J is TRBJ1-1; D not resolved. Germline V lookup: CDR1 KGHSH, CDR2 LQKENI. With 0 bases removed from V and 1 base from J, the gap between germline ends came to 0 bases. This CDR3 is built from 12 residues. The CDR3 reads CASSPPNTEAFF. CDR3 DNA: TGTGCCAGCTCACCACCGAACACTGAAGCTTTCTTT.

The J gene is TRBJ1-6, the V gene TRBV7-2, with D maybe TRBD1 (6 bases). Trimming took off 7 bases at V and 11 bases at J, with 18 bases between the two ends. CDR1 and CDR2 from the germline V gene are SGHTA and FQGNSA. CDR3 length: 14 residues. The CDR3 DNA sequence: TGTGCCAGCACCCTACAGGGACCGTGGGCACCCCTCCACTTT. Encoded protein: CASTLQGPWAPLHF. Using reference TRBV7-2 and TRBJ1-6 for the parts outside the CDR3, the full variable domain is GAGVSQSPSNKVTEKGKDVELRCDPISGHTALYWYRQSLGQGLEFLIYFQGNSAPDKSGLPSDRFSAERTGGSVSTLTIQRTQQEDSAVYLCASTLQGPWAPLHFGNGTRLTVT.

The V call is TRBV2, the J call TRBJ2-5, with TRBD1 matching 8 bases. Germline CDR1 is SNHLY and CDR2 is FYNNEI. The CDR3 totals 12 residues. After removal of 4 bases from V and 10 bases from J, the junction contained 5 bases not matched to a gene. The CDR3 nucleotides are TGTGCCAGCAGTGGGACAGGGCCGATCCAGTACTTC. It yields the protein CASSGTGPIQYF.

This clone was seen only once. This chain uses TRBV7-8 with TRBJ1-2, with D perhaps matching TRBD1 (6 bases). CDR1 is SGHVS and CDR2 is FQNEAQ in the germline V gene. This CDR3 has 16 residues. Trimming took 3 bases from V and 6 from J, leaving 20 bases between them. CDR3 in DNA: TGTGCCAGCAGCTTCGGAGAGAGGGGGGTCTTCGATGGCTACACCTTC. It translates to CASSFGERGVFDGYTF.

The chain joins TRBV14 to TRBJ1-1, with D hard to call. V was shortened by 5 bases and J by 6 bases, with 7 bases between the two germline ends. From germline, CDR1 is SGHDN and CDR2 FVKESK. CDR3 length: 11 amino acids. CDR3 protein: CASSNGPEAFF. The CDR3 DNA sequence: TGTGCCAGCAGCAATGGTCCTGAAGCTTTCTTT.

DNA of the CDR3: TGTGCCAGCAGCTCGGGCAGGGTCGAGCAGTACTTC. Encoded protein: CASSSGRVEQYF. The V gene is TRBV5-6, the J gene TRBJ2-7, with D possibly matching TRBD1 (5 bases). The CDR3 spans 12 residues. Per germline, CDR1 SGHDT and CDR2 YYEEEE. Deletions cut 3 bases from V and 6 bases from J, with 10 bases between.

The gene calls are TRBV2 and TRBJ2-1; 9 bases fit TRBD1. Germline CDR1 SNHLY, CDR2 FYNNEI. The CDR3 is 13 amino acids. The V gene end was trimmed by 2 bases and the J gene end by 15 bases; junction bases not matched to a gene: 8. The DNA for the CDR3 is TGTGCCAGCAGTGAACCTGGACAGGGGAGGGTGTTCTTC. It yields the protein CASSEPGQGRVFF.

This clone was picked up one time. The rearrangement links TRBV28 to TRBJ1-2, with 12 positions matching TRBD1. CDR1 MDHEN and CDR2 SYDVKM come from the germline V gene. The trim removed 3 bases at V and 8 bases at J, leaving 4 bases unmatched. The CDR3 has 14 amino acids. The CDR3 DNA is TGTGCCAGCAGTTTGGGACAGGGGGCGATCGGCTACACCTTC. Translated: CASSLGQGAIGYTF.

J is TRBJ1-1 and V is TRBV18; D perhaps matches TRBD1 (5 bases). Looked up from germline, CDR1 is KGHSH and CDR2 is LQKENI. The CDR3 runs to 13 residues. V was cut by 3 bases and J by 2 bases, with 7 bases left in between. CDR3 nucleotide sequence: TGTGCCAGCTCACCTAGGGGTAACACTGAAGCTTTCTTT. Protein sequence: CASSPRGNTEAFF.

The CDR3 spells CASSAGTAGGNTIYF. Written as DNA, the CDR3 is TGTGCCAGTAGTGCTGGGACCGCCGGTGGAAACACCATATATTTT. V is TRBV19 and J is TRBJ1-3, with a tentative D call TRBD1 (5 bases). CDR3 size: 15 residues. V dropped 5 bases and J dropped 3 bases, with 14 bases sitting between them. Germline CDR1 is LNHDA and CDR2 is SQIVND (reference sequence).

This chain connects TRBV19 to TRBJ2-3; 13 bases fit TRBD2. Germline values: CDR1 LNHDA, CDR2 SQIVND (reference sequence). Trimming at V came to 4 bases and at J to 6 bases, leaving 4 bases not matched to a gene. There are 15 residues in the CDR3. This CDR3 reads CASSRTSGGGDTQYF. Written as DNA, the CDR3 is TGTGCCAGTAGTAGGACTAGCGGGGGTGGGGATACGCAGTATTTT.

The J gene is TRBJ1-2, the V gene TRBV19, with 10 bases that match TRBD1. The length of the CDR3 is 15 residues. CDR1 is LNHDA, CDR2 SQIVND, per germline (reference sequence). After removal of 5 bases from V and 4 bases from J, the junction contained 7 bases not matched to a gene. CDR3 in DNA: TGTGCCAGTAGTGCCCGACAGGGGGCGGTCTATGGCTACACCTTC. Translating gives CASSARQGAVYGYTF.

The chain combines TRBV19 with TRBJ1-2; 10 positions agree with TRBD1. Germline trimming cut 4 bases from V and 8 bases from J; bases unmatched to any gene: 13. The V gene's germline CDR1 is LNHDA and CDR2 SQIVND (reference sequence). The CDR3 sequence is 16 residues long. The CDR3 loop reads CASSKAPRQGAGGYTF. The CDR3, as DNA: TGTGCCAGTAGTAAGGCCCCCCGACAGGGGGCGGGGGGCTACACCTTC.

This chain joins TRBV5-5 and TRBJ2-7, with a weak D call TRBD2 (6 bases). From germline, CDR1 is SGHKS and CDR2 YYEKEE (reference sequence). The CDR3 runs to 13 residues. Trimming removed 4 bases from V and 6 bases from J, with 14 bases in between. The CDR3 nucleotides are TGTGCCAGCAGCCCGGACTACGGTCGCGAGCAGTACTTC. It translates to CASSPDYGREQYF.

The V call is TRBV5-8, the J call TRBJ2-5, with 8 bases matching TRBD2. The CDR3 is 16 residues long. CDR1 SGHTS and CDR2 YDEGEE come from the germline V gene. V dropped 0 bases and J dropped 2; count of bases not matched to a gene: 6. The CDR3 DNA reads TGTGCCAGCAGCTTGGAGTGGCTAGCGGGTCAAGAGACCCAGTACTTC. It yields the protein CASSLEWLAGQETQYF.

The chain has TRBV28 and TRBJ1-2; D is unclear. V lost 1 base and J 4 bases, leaving 4 bases between the germline ends. The length of the CDR3 is 12 residues. CDR1 MDHEN and CDR2 SYDVKM come from the germline V gene. Here the CDR3 reads CASSLLSYGYTF. The CDR3 coding sequence is TGTGCCAGCAGTTTATTGAGCTATGGCTACACCTTC.

The V call is TRBV9, the J call TRBJ1-6; D might be TRBD1 (5 bases). Per the germline V gene, CDR1 is SGDLS and CDR2 is YYNGEE. The CDR3 totals 14 residues. The V and J ends lost 0 bases and 6 bases respectively, with 7 bases between them. CDR3 protein: CASSVVDTNSPLHF. The CDR3 DNA is TGTGCCAGCAGCGTAGTGGACACTAATTCACCCCTCCACTTT.

The chain couples TRBV6-6 to TRBJ2-1, with 9 bases fitting TRBD1. Germline loops: CDR1 MNHNY, CDR2 SVGAGI (reference sequence). The CDR3 consists of 15 residues. The junction had 0 bases not matched to a gene; V was cut back by 2 bases and J by 1 base. The CDR3 nucleotides read TGTGCCAGCAGTTACGGGACAGGGTCCTACAATGAGCAGTTCTTC. It encodes CASSYGTGSYNEQFF.

This chain uses TRBV5-1 with TRBJ2-5; D might be TRBD1 or TRBD2, each matching 6 bases. CDR1 is SGHRS and CDR2 is YFSETQ in the germline V gene. V lost 2 bases, J lost 1 base, and 12 bases lay in between. This CDR3 is built from 15 residues. CDR3 protein: CASSLSGAPQETQYF. CDR3 DNA sequence: TGCGCCAGCAGCTTATCGGGGGCCCCCCAAGAGACCCAGTACTTC.

V and J are TRBV15 and TRBJ2-4; weak D call: TRBD1 (6 bases). Germline CDR1 reads LNHNV; CDR2 reads YYDKDF (reference sequence). The CDR3 extends over 17 amino acids. Trimming took 0 bases from V and 6 from J, leaving 18 bases between them. The CDR3 here is CATSRDLQGGMGNIQYF. In nucleotides, the CDR3 is TGTGCCACCAGCAGAGATCTACAGGGTGGGATGGGAAACATTCAGTACTTC.

The chain carries TRBV10-3 and TRBJ2-7, with unresolved D. Germline values: CDR1 ENHRY, CDR2 SYGVKD. Trimming shortened V by 10 bases and J by 2 bases, and 12 bases separated the two germline ends. The CDR3 runs 12 residues. CDR3 residues: CATRTDTYEQYF. DNA for the CDR3: TGTGCCACCCGGACGGATACCTACGAGCAGTACTTC.

The V call is TRBV7-2, the J call TRBJ1-1; D gene ambiguous. The V and J ends lost 1 base and 0 bases respectively, with 9 bases between them. Germline V gene data show CDR1 as SGHTA and CDR2 as FQGNSA. The CDR3 sequence is 15 residues long. This chain's CDR3 is CASSLVAGMNTEAFF. In DNA, the CDR3 is TGTGCCAGCAGCTTAGTGGCAGGAATGAACACTGAAGCTTTCTTT.

This chain connects TRBV7-6 to TRBJ1-2, with TRBD1 matching 7 bases. The CDR3 runs 14 residues. Germline V gives CDR1 SGHVS, CDR2 FNYEAQ. Unmatched junction bases numbered 4, after V lost 1 base and J lost 5 bases. CDR3 amino acids: CASSLGQGNYGYTF. The CDR3 DNA is TGTGCCAGCAGCTTAGGACAGGGAAATTATGGCTACACCTTC.

The chain links TRBV7-9 to TRBJ1-5; 12 bases agree with TRBD1. The CDR3 covers 18 residues. Trimming took 5 bases from V and 4 from J; bases not matched to a gene: 12. Germline V CDR1 and CDR2: SEHNR, FQNEAQ (reference sequence). As DNA, the CDR3 is TGTGCCAGCAGCGATACCGGGACAGGGGGCTTCAGGAATCAGCCCCAGCATTTT. This translates into CASSDTGTGGFRNQPQHF.

The chain combines TRBV25-1 with TRBJ2-7; 13 nucleotides align to TRBD2. CDR3 length: 17 amino acids. From germline, CDR1 is MGHDK and CDR2 SYGVNS. J lost 2 bases, V lost 10 bases, and 14 bases had no gene match. CDR3 sequence: CATFGLAGDTSPYEQYF. The CDR3 region has the DNA TGTGCCACCTTCGGACTAGCGGGAGATACCAGCCCCTACGAGCAGTACTTC.

This chain links TRBV7-3 with TRBJ2-2; D remains ambiguous. V was clipped by 6 bases and J by 0 bases, with 8 bases between them. The CDR3 extends over 14 amino acids. Germline V lookup: CDR1 SGHTA, CDR2 FQGTGA. CDR3 nucleotide sequence: TGTGCCAGCAGTAAAGGACCGAACACCGGGGAGCTGTTTTTT. It specifies CASSKGPNTGELFF.

The DNA of the CDR3 is TGCGCCAGCAGCGGAGGTATCGGGACCGATACTAGCACAGATACGCAGTATTTT. It specifies CASSGGIGTDTSTDTQYF. The chain has TRBV4-3 and TRBJ2-3; D may match TRBD1 or TRBD2 (5 bases each). Trimming took 5 bases from V and 0 from J, leaving 21 bases between them. Looked up from germline, CDR1 is LGHNA and CDR2 is YSLEER. The CDR3 runs to 18 residues.

The J gene is TRBJ2-5, the V gene TRBV2, with unresolved D. With 2 bases removed from V and 5 bases from J, the gap between germline ends came to 9 bases. CDR1 is SNHLY, CDR2 FYNNEI, per germline. The CDR3 has 13 residues. The CDR3 DNA is TGTGCCAGCAGTGAAATCGAGGAGGAGACCCAGTACTTC. It codes for CASSEIEEETQYF.

The chain uses TRBV14 and TRBJ2-7; D not certain. From germline, CDR1 is SGHDN and CDR2 FVKESK. Trimming removed 5 bases at V and 6 bases at J, with 8 bases between. The CDR3 has 11 amino acids. The CDR3 DNA reads TGTGCCAGCAGCTACGCTTCCGAGCAGTACTTC. The encoded protein is CASSYASEQYF.

V usage is TRBV7-9 and J usage is TRBJ1-2, with TRBD1 identical over 9 bases. J lost 6 bases, V lost 4 bases, and 6 bases had no gene match. CDR3 size: 14 residues. CDR1 is SEHNR and CDR2 is FQNEAQ in the germline V gene (reference sequence). The CDR3 protein is CASSSPGQGNGYTF. CDR3 DNA sequence: TGTGCCAGCAGCTCACCGGGACAGGGAAATGGCTACACCTTC. Using reference TRBV7-9 and TRBJ1-2 for the parts outside the CDR3, the full variable domain is DTGVSQNPRHKITKRGQNVTFRCDPISEHNRLYWYRQTLGQGPEFLTYFQNEAQLEKSRLLSDRFSAERPKGSFSTLEIQRTEQGDSAMYLCASSSPGQGNGYTFGSGTRLTVV.

The chain couples TRBV13 to TRBJ2-7, with D perhaps TRBD2 (5 bases). Germline-derived CDR1 and CDR2 are PRHDT and FYEKMQ (reference sequence). Trimming took off 5 bases at V and 2 bases at J, with 13 bases between the two ends. The CDR3 totals 14 residues. The CDR3 loop is CASSPRTGTYEQYF. The CDR3 DNA sequence: TGTGCCAGCAGCCCCCGGACGGGGACCTACGAGCAGTACTTC.